Below are 24 T cell receptor beta chains sequenced from a single sample in a study of CD8+ T cells in alopecia areata. Treatment denoted: oral pan-JAK inhibitor, 5-10 mg twice daily. Sequencing templates came from extracted RNA that was reverse transcribed into cDNA. Produced via immunoSEQ multiplex PCR; TCRdb's table is partial and in-frame only. The table lists over 150,000 clones, 60% to 70% of them singletons. Here the sequenced sample was CD4+ T cells sorted from blood, taken at week 4, from a patient treated with tofacitinib. The receptors derive from a human donor with alopecia areata.

A remark on this clone: Other DNA variants within this sample encode the same CDR3. The chain recombines TRBV7-3 with TRBJ2-1; D gene unclear. This CDR3 has 15 residues. Per germline, CDR1 SGHTA and CDR2 FQGTGA. Trimming shortened V by 5 bases and J by 0 bases, and 11 bases separated the two germline ends. This CDR3 reads CASSLDPSSYNEQFF. The CDR3 DNA follows: TGTGCCAGCAGCCTTGACCCGAGCTCCTACAATGAGCAGTTCTTC.

This rearrangement joins TRBV30 to TRBJ1-1; the D is unclear. Trimming pared 4 bases from V and 2 bases from J, leaving 14 bases between. The CDR3 is 14 amino acids. Germline assignment: CDR1 GTSNPN and CDR2 SVGIG (reference sequence). DNA of the CDR3: TGTGCCTGGATCAGACGACCCCCCAACACTGAAGCTTTCTTT. It encodes CAWIRRPPNTEAFF.

The table lists this clone with a count of one. The chain recombines TRBV19 with TRBJ2-2; 7 bases match TRBD1. Trimming took 5 bases from V and 4 from J; bases not matched to a gene: 4. The CDR3 sequence is 14 residues long. Germline V CDR1 and CDR2: LNHDA, SQIVND (reference sequence). The CDR3 sequence is CASSVTGSTGELFF. CDR3 nucleotides: TGTGCCAGTAGTGTGACAGGGTCCACCGGGGAGCTGTTTTTT. Looking up the rest from reference TRBV19 and TRBJ2-2 gives the full variable domain: DGGITQSPKYLFRKEGQNVTLSCEQNLNHDAMYWYRQDPGQGLRLIYYSQIVNDFQKGDIAEGYSVSREKKESFPLTVTSAQKNPTAFYLCASSVTGSTGELFFGEGSRLTVL.

This clone was counted only a few times. The chain uses TRBV5-1 and TRBJ2-7; weak D call: TRBD1 (5 bases). CDR1 is SGHRS and CDR2 is YFSETQ in the germline V gene. This CDR3 region has 13 residues. Trimming shortened V by 2 bases and J by 5 bases, and 11 bases separated the two germline ends. CDR3 sequence: CASSFQGSDEQYF. The CDR3 region has the DNA TGCGCCAGCAGCTTTCAGGGTTCCGACGAGCAGTACTTC.

The rearrangement uses TRBV27 and TRBJ1-5, with D possibly matching TRBD1 (6 bases). The CDR3 sequence is 15 residues long. The germline CDR1 and CDR2 sequences are MNHEY and SMNVEV (reference sequence). The V end was cut by 0 bases, the J end by 3 bases, with 9 bases between. The CDR3 coding sequence is TGTGCCAGCAGTTTATCGAGGGACACCAATCAGCCCCAGCATTTT. Protein: CASSLSRDTNQPQHF.

This CDR3 is CASSYGTSGMTDTQYF. The CDR3 coding sequence is TGTGCCAGCAGCTATGGGACTAGCGGGATGACAGATACGCAGTATTTT. The chain is built from TRBV7-2 and TRBJ2-3; 13 nucleotides line up with TRBD2. Germline V lookup: CDR1 SGHTA, CDR2 FQGNSA. The ends lost 4 bases at V and 3 bases at J; junction bases unmatched: 4. There are 16 residues in the CDR3.

This clone was counted a few times. This chain uses TRBV5-1 with TRBJ2-7; the D is unclear. The V gene lost 0 bases and the J gene lost 5 bases, with 15 bases spanning the gap. Germline-derived CDR1 and CDR2 are SGHRS and YFSETQ. The CDR3 has 15 residues. The CDR3 DNA follows: TGCGCCAGCAGCTTGGGGGCTAGGAAGATCGACGAGCAGTACTTC. Translated, it gives CASSLGARKIDEQYF.

This clone was seen only once. The chain links TRBV10-3 to TRBJ1-5, with 7 bases matching TRBD1. This CDR3 is 17 amino acids long. Germline CDR1 is ENHRY and CDR2 is SYGVKD. V was pared by 0 bases and J by 5 bases, with 10 bases of the junction left unmatched. In DNA, the CDR3 is TGTGCCATCAGTGAGTCAAAGAAGACAGGGAAGCATCAGCCCCAGCATTTT. The encoded protein is CAISESKKTGKHQPQHF.

This clone was detected once. The chain employs TRBV30 and TRBJ1-3; D is ambiguous. V lost 3 bases to trimming and J lost 5 bases, with 14 bases between them. Germline V gene sequence: CDR1 GTSNPN, CDR2 SVGIG (reference sequence). There are 14 residues in the CDR3. The CDR3 region has the DNA TGTGCCTGGAGCAGAACCACTATGAGAAACACCATATATTTT. This gives the protein CAWSRTTMRNTIYF. Looking up the rest from reference TRBV30 and TRBJ1-3 gives the full variable domain: SQTIHQWPATLVQPVGSPLSLECTVEGTSNPNLYWYRQAAGRGLQLLFYSVGIGQISSEVPQNLSASRPQDRQFILSSKKLLLSDSGFYLCAWSRTTMRNTIYFGEGSWLTVV.

CDR3 protein: CASSEYTMGEQYF. CDR3 bases: TGTGCCAGCAGTGAATATACAATGGGGGAGCAGTACTTC. This chain joins TRBV25-1 and TRBJ2-7; D is unresolved. Germline loops: CDR1 MGHDK, CDR2 SYGVNS. This CDR3 has 13 residues. Trimming removed 0 bases at V and 7 bases at J, with 10 bases between.

This sequence joins TRBV12-5 and TRBJ2-6; no clear D gene. CDR1 is LGHNT and CDR2 is FRNRAP in the germline V gene. The CDR3 is 15 amino acids. Trimming cost V 6 bases and J 0 bases, with 9 bases left between them. As DNA, the CDR3 is TGTGCTAGTGGCTTTTCGGGCTCTGGGGCCAACGTCCTGACTTTC. It specifies CASGFSGSGANVLTF.

This chain joins TRBV29-1 and TRBJ2-3; 13 nucleotides line up with TRBD2. CDR1 is SQVTM and CDR2 is ANQGSEA in the germline V gene. The J segment lost 6 bases and the V segment lost 7 bases, leaving 1 base of the junction unmatched. The CDR3 spans 12 residues. The CDR3 loop is CSGTSGSDTQYF. In DNA form, the CDR3 reads TGCAGCGGGACTAGCGGGAGTGATACGCAGTATTTT.

This clone turned up a few times. The chain recombines TRBV7-9 with TRBJ2-5; TRBD2 matches 7 bases. Trimming removed 8 bases from V and 2 bases from J; junction bases left unmatched: 11. CDR1 and CDR2 (germline): SEHNR, FQNEAQ (reference sequence). The CDR3 consists of 15 residues. The CDR3 DNA reads TGTGCCAGCTGTAGCGTCGGGCGGGGGCAAGAGACCCAGTACTTC. It translates to CASCSVGRGQETQYF.

The gene calls are TRBV5-4 and TRBJ2-5, with D perhaps being TRBD1 or TRBD2 (6 bases each). Trimming took off 3 bases at V and 2 bases at J, with 11 bases between the two ends. Looked up from germline, CDR1 is SGHNT and CDR2 is YYREEE (reference sequence). This CDR3 contains 14 residues. The CDR3 DNA sequence: TGTGCCAGCAGCTCTCAAGGGGGGCAAGAGACCCAGTACTTC. Amino acid sequence: CASSSQGGQETQYF. Full variable domain (missing parts from reference TRBV5-4 and TRBJ2-5): ETGVTQSPTHLIKTRGQQVTLRCSSQSGHNTVSWYQQALGQGPQFIFQYYREEENGRGNFPPRFSGLQFPNYSSELNVNALELDDSALYLCASSSQGGQETQYFGPGTRLLVL.

This clone was observed a single time. The V call is TRBV7-9, the J call TRBJ2-5, with 12 bases fitting TRBD2. Germline CDR1 SEHNR, CDR2 FQNEAQ (reference sequence). This CDR3 is 15 amino acids long. With 1 base clipped from V and 5 bases from J, the junction kept 2 bases outside the gene matches. The CDR3 loop reads CASSLELAGGETQYF. The CDR3 coding sequence is TGTGCCAGCAGCTTAGAACTAGCGGGAGGTGAGACCCAGTACTTC.

This clone occurred a few times. The CDR3 loop is CSVLISYEQYF. The CDR3 DNA sequence: TGCAGCGTTCTCATCAGCTACGAGCAGTACTTC. The chain has TRBV29-1 and TRBJ2-7; D unresolved. The CDR3 contains 11 residues. V was cut by 5 bases and J by 3 bases, with 8 bases left in between. CDR1 and CDR2 (germline): SQVTM, ANQGSEA.

CDR3 region: CASSETSGVEQYF. The CDR3 DNA follows: TGTGCCAGCAGCGAAACTAGCGGAGTTGAGCAGTACTTC. This chain joins TRBV9 and TRBJ2-7; 8 bases are shared with TRBD2. The CDR3 is 13 amino acids. Germline V gives CDR1 SGDLS, CDR2 YYNGEE. Unmatched junction bases numbered 6, after V lost 3 bases and J lost 7 bases.

This clone was seen a few times. The chain employs TRBV19 and TRBJ2-3; 9 bases are shared with TRBD1. The length of the CDR3 is 15 residues. Germline V CDR1 and CDR2: LNHDA, SQIVND (reference sequence). Trimming removed 6 bases from V and 2 bases from J; junction bases left unmatched: 6. The CDR3 DNA reads as TGTGCCAGTAGCGACAGGGGGGAATTCACAGATACGCAGTATTTT. Protein product: CASSDRGEFTDTQYF.

This clone has just a few counts. The chain carries TRBV6-5 and TRBJ2-1; weak D call: TRBD2 (5 bases). The V and J ends lost 10 bases and 3 bases respectively, with 13 bases between them. Germline CDR1 and CDR2: MNHEY and SVGAGI. CDR3 length: 13 residues. The CDR3 sequence is CATQRRNYNEQFF. The CDR3 nucleotides are TGTGCCACTCAGAGGAGGAACTACAATGAGCAGTTCTTC.

This clone was seen a handful of times. This chain links TRBV19 with TRBJ2-5; D gene unclear. The germline V and J ends were trimmed by 0 bases and 6 bases, with 8 bases remaining between them. The CDR3 is made up of 13 amino acids. Looked up from germline, CDR1 is LNHDA and CDR2 is SQIVND (reference sequence). CDR3 nucleotide sequence: TGTGCCAGTAGTATAGACCCACTGCAGACCCAGTACTTC. As protein: CASSIDPLQTQYF.

The chain uses TRBV30 and TRBJ2-7, with TRBD2 identical over 12 bases. Trimming at V came to 2 bases and at J to 4 bases, leaving 15 bases not matched to a gene. This CDR3 is 18 amino acids long. Germline CDR1 and CDR2: GTSNPN and SVGIG (reference sequence). The CDR3 spells CAWSRASGRAGLGYEQYF. The CDR3 coding sequence is TGTGCCTGGAGTAGGGCTAGCGGGAGGGCGGGCCTTGGGTACGAGCAGTACTTC. The full variable domain, in which reference TRBV30 and TRBJ2-7 provide the parts outside the CDR3, is SQTIHQWPATLVQPVGSPLSLECTVEGTSNPNLYWYRQAAGRGLQLLFYSVGIGQISSEVPQNLSASRPQDRQFILSSKKLLLSDSGFYLCAWSRASGRAGLGYEQYFGPGTRLTVT.

This chain connects TRBV29-1 to TRBJ2-1, with 9 bases matching TRBD1. Germline-derived CDR1 and CDR2 are SQVTM and ANQGSEA. The length of the CDR3 is 14 residues. V trimming: 3 bases; J trimming: 6 bases; junction bases outside the gene matches: 6. CDR3 amino acids: CSVEQTGGVNEQFF. The CDR3 nucleotides are TGCAGCGTTGAGCAGACAGGGGGAGTCAATGAGCAGTTCTTC.

The V call is TRBV11-1, the J call TRBJ2-7, with 10 nucleotides matching TRBD2. The CDR3 consists of 17 residues. Germline V gene lookup returns CDR1 SGHAT and CDR2 FQDESV (reference sequence). J lost 3 bases, V lost 5 bases, and 13 bases had no gene match. The CDR3 DNA reads TGTGCCAGCAGCCAAGGGGGTTGGACTAGCGGATTCTACGAGCAGTACTTC. Protein: CASSQGGWTSGFYEQYF. The full variable domain, its missing parts supplied by reference TRBV11-1 and TRBJ2-7, is EAEVAQSPRYKITEKSQAVAFWCDPISGHATLYWYRQILGQGPELLVQFQDESVVDDSQLPKDRFSAERLKGVDSTLKIQPAELGDSAMYLCASSQGGWTSGFYEQYFGPGTRLTVT.

A few counts support this clone. The chain combines TRBV30 with TRBJ1-6; D unresolved. The V end was cut by 1 base, the J end by 6 bases, with 13 bases between. Germline CDR1 GTSNPN, CDR2 SVGIG (reference sequence). The CDR3 is made up of 15 amino acids. The CDR3 reads CAWSAGPVANSPLHF. The CDR3 DNA follows: TGTGCCTGGAGTGCAGGTCCCGTTGCTAATTCACCCCTCCACTTT.